This TCR beta chain was obtained from a study of identical twins. This clonotype was detected ten times or more. One entry per CDR3 protein results from TCRdb running MiXCR on the 5' RACE reads. The sample contains some 240,000 distinct CDR3 sequences, 10% to 13% of which appear only once. The germline V and J ends were trimmed by 5 bases and 4 bases, with 11 bases remaining between them. CDR1 is SGHTA, CDR2 FQGNSA, per germline. The CDR3 contains 13 residues. Sequences were obtained from memory T cells sorted from blood. The rearrangement links TRBV7-2 to TRBJ1-2; D is uncertain. The receptor was derived from a man aged 45-65 years in good health. This CDR3 is CASSPLPGYGYTF. For the CDR3, the DNA is TGTGCCAGCAGCCCACTTCCGGGCTATGGCTACACCTTC.